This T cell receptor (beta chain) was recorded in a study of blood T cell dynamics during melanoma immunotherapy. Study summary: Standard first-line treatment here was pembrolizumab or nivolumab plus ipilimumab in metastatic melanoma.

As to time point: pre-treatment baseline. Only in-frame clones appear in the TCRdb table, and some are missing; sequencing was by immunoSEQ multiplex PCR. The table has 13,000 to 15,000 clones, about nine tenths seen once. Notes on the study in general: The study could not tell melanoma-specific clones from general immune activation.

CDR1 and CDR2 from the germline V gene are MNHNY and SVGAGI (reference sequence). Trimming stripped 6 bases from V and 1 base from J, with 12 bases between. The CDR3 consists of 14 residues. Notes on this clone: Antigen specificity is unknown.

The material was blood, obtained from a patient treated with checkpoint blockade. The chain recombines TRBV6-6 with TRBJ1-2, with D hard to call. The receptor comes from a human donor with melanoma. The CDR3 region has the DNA TGTGCCAGCAGGATTGCCGAGGTTAACTATGGCTACACCTTC. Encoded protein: CASRIAEVNYGYTF.